Shown below are 14 T cell receptor beta chains from a single sample sequenced in a study of blood T cell repertoires in COVID-19. TCRdb's table, derived via immunoSEQ multiplex PCR, lists solely in-frame clones and lacks some. This table has more than 85,000 clones, 88% appearing once. The sequenced sample was peripheral blood. The receptor source for this set is a woman aged 55 to 70 with acute or convalescent COVID-19.

This sequence joins TRBV6-4 and TRBJ2-3, with 9 bases that match TRBD2. The CDR3 has 16 amino acids. Germline loops: CDR1 MRHNA, CDR2 SNTAGT. The V and J ends lost 3 bases and 3 bases, in that order; junction bases with no gene match: 7. The CDR3 here is CASSENLAGPTDTQYF. The CDR3 DNA is TGTGCCAGCAGTGAGAACCTAGCGGGACCGACAGATACGCAGTATTTT.

This clone was counted a few times. V is TRBV5-8 and J is TRBJ1-1, with D unclear. CDR1 and CDR2 from the germline V gene are SGHTS and YDEGEE. The CDR3 loop spans 14 amino acids. With 0 bases removed from V and 10 bases from J, the gap between germline ends came to 16 bases. As DNA, the CDR3 is TGTGCCAGCAGCTTGGTTTTTGGATGGAGAGGAGCTTTCTTT. Translated: CASSLVFGWRGAFF.

J is TRBJ1-1 and V is TRBV9, with no clear D. CDR1 is SGDLS and CDR2 is YYNGEE in the germline V gene. CDR3 length: 13 amino acids. The V end was cut by 0 bases, the J end by 5 bases, with 8 bases between. Here the CDR3 DNA reads TGTGCCAGCAGCGTAGGGAGGGTGACTGAAGCTTTCTTT. It encodes CASSVGRVTEAFF.

The genes are TRBV7-2 and TRBJ2-7; D might be TRBD2 (7 bases). This CDR3 has 16 residues. Trimming shortened V by 9 bases and J by 2 bases, and 23 bases separated the two germline ends. CDR1 and CDR2 from the germline V gene are SGHTA and FQGNSA. For the CDR3, the DNA is TGTGCCAGAGGGGGGGAGGCAGGGAGAAAAACCTACGAGCAGTACGTC. It translates to CARGGEAGRKTYEQYV.

This rearrangement joins TRBV9 to TRBJ2-1; 9 bases line up with TRBD2. The CDR3 has 12 residues. The germline V gene encodes CDR1 SGDLS and CDR2 YYNGEE. The V and J ends lost 4 bases and 12 bases, in that order; junction bases with no gene match: 5. The CDR3: CASSQISGRQFF. The CDR3, as DNA: TGTGCCAGCAGCCAAATTAGCGGGAGGCAGTTCTTC. The whole variable domain, remainder taken from reference TRBV9 and TRBJ2-1, is DSGVTQTPKHLITATGQRVTLRCSPRSGDLSVYWYQQSLDQGLQFLIQYYNGEERAKGNILERFSAQQFPDLHSELNLSSLELGDSALYFCASSQISGRQFFGPGTRLTVL.

This chain links TRBV12-3 or TRBV12-4 with TRBJ1-2, with D perhaps TRBD1 (6 bases). The length of the CDR3 is 13 residues. With 0 bases removed from V and 5 bases from J, the gap between germline ends came to 7 bases. Here the CDR3 DNA reads TGTGCCAGCAGTTTAGCGACAGGTTATGGCTACACCTTC. This gives the protein CASSLATGYGYTF.

This chain uses TRBV5-5 with TRBJ2-5; TRBD2 matches at 12 bases. CDR3 length: 15 amino acids. J gave up 5 bases and V 5 bases, and 7 bases lay outside the gene matches. Germline V gives CDR1 SGHKS, CDR2 YYEKEE (reference sequence). The CDR3: CASSFSGTSGETQYF. CDR3 DNA: TGTGCCAGCAGTTTCTCCGGGACTAGCGGGGAGACCCAGTACTTC.

This clone was seen a single time. The V gene is TRBV27, the J gene TRBJ1-2; D is perhaps TRBD1 (5 bases). The CDR3 sequence is 13 residues long. Trimming pared 3 bases from V and 3 bases from J, leaving 8 bases between. Germline lookup yields CDR1 MNHEY and CDR2 SMNVEV (reference sequence). In nucleotides, the CDR3 is TGTGCCAGCAGTTTGGAGGGGCACTATGGCTACACCTTC. Translation: CASSLEGHYGYTF.

The rearrangement joins TRBV27 to TRBJ1-2, with 7 bases that match TRBD1. This CDR3 is 13 amino acids long. The V gene's germline CDR1 is MNHEY and CDR2 SMNVEV (reference sequence). V lost 3 bases and J lost 3; bases outside the gene matches: 1. DNA of the CDR3: TGTGCCAGCAGTTTTACAGGGGACTATGGCTACACCTTC. Translation gives CASSFTGDYGYTF.

In this sample, this clone turned up once. V gene TRBV13 combines with J gene TRBJ2-3, with D tentatively TRBD2 (6 bases). This CDR3 has 15 residues. Trimming shortened V by 6 bases and J by 0 bases, and 13 bases separated the two germline ends. CDR1 PRHDT and CDR2 FYEKMQ come from the germline V gene (reference sequence). The CDR3, as DNA: TGTGCCAGCAGTCCGGGACTCCAAAGCACAGATACGCAGTATTTT. Translation: CASSPGLQSTDTQYF.

The chain combines TRBV5-1 with TRBJ1-2; the D gene is possibly TRBD1 (6 bases). The CDR3 consists of 15 residues. The germline CDR1 and CDR2 sequences are SGHRS and YFSETQ. V was cut by 4 bases and J by 2 bases, with 15 bases left in between. The chain's CDR3 is CASSLGTSPNYGYTF. The CDR3 DNA follows: TGCGCCAGCAGCCTCGGGACATCCCCGAACTATGGCTACACCTTC.

Here the CDR3 reads CASSLGEGRGKQFF. Here the CDR3 DNA reads TGCGCCAGCAGCTTGGGCGAGGGGCGGGGGAAGCAGTTCTTC. This sequence joins TRBV5-1 and TRBJ2-1, with 7 bases aligning to TRBD2. The length of the CDR3 is 14 residues. Trimming at V came to 0 bases and at J to 11 bases, leaving 8 bases not matched to a gene. The germline V gene encodes CDR1 SGHRS and CDR2 YFSETQ.

J is TRBJ2-5 and V is TRBV27; 7 nucleotides align to TRBD1. The junction had 10 bases not matched to a gene; V was cut back by 4 bases and J by 5 bases. Germline values: CDR1 MNHEY, CDR2 SMNVEV (reference sequence). This CDR3 comprises 15 residues. The CDR3 loop reads CASSSRGTAKETQYF. Here the CDR3 DNA reads TGTGCCAGCAGTTCTAGAGGGACAGCCAAGGAGACCCAGTACTTC.

The CDR3 sequence is CASSNTGDYGYTF. CDR3 bases: TGTGCCAGCAGCAACACAGGGGACTATGGCTACACCTTC. V gene TRBV7-9 combines with J gene TRBJ1-2; 7 nucleotides align to TRBD1. The V gene end was trimmed by 5 bases and the J gene end by 3 bases; junction bases not matched to a gene: 3. Germline V gene lookup returns CDR1 SEHNR and CDR2 FQNEAQ (reference sequence). This CDR3 is built from 13 residues. Filled out from reference TRBV7-9 and TRBJ1-2, the complete variable domain reads DTGVSQNPRHKITKRGQNVTFRCDPISEHNRLYWYRQTLGQGPEFLTYFQNEAQLEKSRLLSDRFSAERPKGSFSTLEIQRTEQGDSAMYLCASSNTGDYGYTFGSGTRLTVV.